This TCR beta chain was retrieved from a study of blood T cell repertoires in COVID-19. Study summary: COVID-19 samples collected from the United States, Italy and Spain covered acute and convalescent phases.

Clones were read by immunoSEQ multiplex PCR, and TCRdb kept only the in-frame ones, dropping some. Found here are about 140,000 clones, around 80% of them singletons; the top ten hold approximately 5%. The CDR3 loop spans 13 amino acids. Germline V lookup: CDR1 SNHLY, CDR2 FYNNEI. The ends were cut back, 10 bases at V and 0 bases at J, with 12 bases in the middle. The chain has TRBV2 and TRBJ1-1; tentative D call: TRBD1 (5 bases). This receptor was taken from a woman over 75 with active or convalescent COVID-19. The sample was peripheral blood. The CDR3 DNA is TGTGCCAACCGGGAGGGGATGAACACTGAAGCTTTCTTT. This translates into CANREGMNTEAFF.